Reported below is one TCR beta chain. Its specificity is not known. Amplification used 60 Vbeta primers and 13 Jbeta primers. Measured with immunoSEQ multiplex PCR; TCRdb has only the in-frame clones, and not every one. This sample has roughly 120,000 clones, with roughly 80% found just once. The data were taken from a study of cytomegalovirus exposure and HLA in healthy donors. General study results and limits: Indistinguishability led to the exclusion of some V segments, TRBV6-2 and TRBV6-3 included. The study put 150 to 200 TCR beta chains on its list as cytomegalovirus-associated. Later, TCR association rates were found to vary by HLA locus, highest for DRB1 and lowest for HLA-C. Several of the most significant clusters appeared linked to common viral pathogens, based on a later analysis.

This CDR3 spans 14 amino acids. Trimming shortened V by 4 bases and J by 0 bases, and 10 bases separated the two germline ends. Germline CDR1 reads SGHDT; CDR2 reads YYEEEE. Source material: PBMCs. V gene TRBV5-6 combines with J gene TRBJ2-5; no definite D call. This TCR was sampled from a male donor in good health and CMV-seropositive. DNA for the CDR3: TGTGCCAGCAGCACCCTCCGGGACCAAGAGACCCAGTACTTC. Translation gives CASSTLRDQETQYF. Full variable domain (outside the CDR3, taken from reference TRBV5-6 and TRBJ2-5): DAGVTQSPTHLIKTRGQQVTLRCSPKSGHDTVSWYQQALGQGPQFIFQYYEEEERQRGNFPDRFSGHQFPNYSSELNVNALLLGDSALYLCASSTLRDQETQYFGPGTRLLVL.